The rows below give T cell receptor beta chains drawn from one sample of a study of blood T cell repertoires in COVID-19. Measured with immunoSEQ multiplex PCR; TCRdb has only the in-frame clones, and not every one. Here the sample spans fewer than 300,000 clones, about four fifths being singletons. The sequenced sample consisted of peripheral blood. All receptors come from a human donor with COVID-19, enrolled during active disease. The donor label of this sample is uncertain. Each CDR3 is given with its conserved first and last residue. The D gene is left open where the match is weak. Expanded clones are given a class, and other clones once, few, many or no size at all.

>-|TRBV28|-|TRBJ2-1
TGTGCCAGCAGCCCAGGGCAACCAGAAATCAATGAGCAGTTCTTC
CASSPGQPEINEQFF
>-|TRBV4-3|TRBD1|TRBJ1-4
TGCGCCAGCAGCCAAGATTTCGGGACAGGTCCGTTTTTT
CASSQDFGTGPFF
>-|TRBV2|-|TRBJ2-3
TGTGCCAGCAGTGAAGTGGGCAGTAGCACAGATACGCAGTATTTT
CASSEVGSSTDTQYF
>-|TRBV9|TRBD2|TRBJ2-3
TGTGCCAGCAGCGTAGACCCAGCGGGAGGCACAGATACGCAGTATTTT
CASSVDPAGGTDTQYF
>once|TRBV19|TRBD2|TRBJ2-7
TGTGCCAGTAGCTTACCGGGACTAGCGGGAGTAGGGGAGCAGTACTTC
CASSLPGLAGVGEQYF
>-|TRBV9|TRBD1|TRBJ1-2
TGTGCCAGCAGCGACGTGGACAGGGGGAGGGTCGGGGCTAACTATGGCTACACCTTC
CASSDVDRGRVGANYGYTF
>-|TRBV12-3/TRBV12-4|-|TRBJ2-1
TGTGCCAGCAGCATTCCAGGTGTCCATGAGCAGTTCTTC
CASSIPGVHEQFF
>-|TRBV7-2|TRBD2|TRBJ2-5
TGTGCCAGCAGCTCCCTTAGCGGGAGAGGAGAGACCCAGTACTTC
CASSSLSGRGETQYF
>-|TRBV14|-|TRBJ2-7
TGTGCCAGCAGCCAGTCGGCAGGGAGGAGCGAGCAGTACTTC
CASSQSAGRSEQYF
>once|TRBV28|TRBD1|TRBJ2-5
TGTGCCAGCCAACCCCAGGGGGCGAGGCAAGAGACCCAGTACTTC
CASQPQGARQETQYF
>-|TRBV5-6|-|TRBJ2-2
TGTGCCAGCAGAGCCCTTGGGTCAGCGGACGTAGGTGGGGAGCTGTTTTTT
CASRALGSADVGGELFF
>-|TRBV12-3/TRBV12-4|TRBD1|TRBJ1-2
TGTGCCAGCCAACAGGGGGTCTATGGCTACACCTTC
CASQQGVYGYTF
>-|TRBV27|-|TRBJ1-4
TGTGCCAGCAGACCACTCGACTCTAATGAAAAACTGTTTTTT
CASRPLDSNEKLFF
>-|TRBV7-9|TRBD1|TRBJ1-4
TGTGCCAGCAGCTTACGGACAGGGGGAAATGAAAAACTGTTTTTT
CASSLRTGGNEKLFF
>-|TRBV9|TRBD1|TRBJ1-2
TGTGCCAGCAGCGTAGAAGTAAGGACAGGGAAAGGCTACACCTTC
CASSVEVRTGKGYTF
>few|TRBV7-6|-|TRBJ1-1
TGTGCCAGCAGCCGGGGGGGAGACACTGAAGCTTTCTTT
CASSRGGDTEAFF
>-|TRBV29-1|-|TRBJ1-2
TGCAGCGTTGGTCCCTCCGCTACTGGCTACACCTTC
CSVGPSATGYTF
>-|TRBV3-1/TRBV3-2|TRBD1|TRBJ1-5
TGTGCCAGCAGCCCCGGACAGGGGTTACAGCCCCAGCATTTT
CASSPGQGLQPQHF
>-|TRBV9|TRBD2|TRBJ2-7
TGTGCCAGCAGCGTGACCCCTTCAGCGGGATTCGAGCAGTACTTC
CASSVTPSAGFEQYF
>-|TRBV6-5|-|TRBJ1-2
TGTGCCAGCAGTTACTCGAATCCAGGGGAGGGCTATGGCTACACCTTC
CASSYSNPGEGYGYTF
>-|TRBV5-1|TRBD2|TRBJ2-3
TGCGCCAGCAGCTTGGGGGCTAGCGGAACGGATACGCAGTATTTT
CASSLGASGTDTQYF
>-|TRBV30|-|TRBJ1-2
TGTGCCTGGAGTCGCGGCCACTATGGCTACACCTTC
CAWSRGHYGYTF
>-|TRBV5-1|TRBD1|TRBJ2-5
TGCGCCAGCAACGACAGGGTAGAAGAGACCCAGTACTTC
CASNDRVEETQYF
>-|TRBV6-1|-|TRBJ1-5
TGTGCCAGCACTCTCACAGGGAATCAGCCCCAGCATTTT
CASTLTGNQPQHF
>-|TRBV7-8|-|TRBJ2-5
TGTGCCAGCAGCTTAGGGCGGTTACAAGAGACCCAGTACTTC
CASSLGRLQETQYF
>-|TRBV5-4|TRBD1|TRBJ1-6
TGTGCCAGCAGACCGGACAGGTCGGGTTCACCCCTCCACTTT
CASRPDRSGSPLHF
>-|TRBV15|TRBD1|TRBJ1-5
TGTGCCACCAGCCCCGGGGACAGGGGGAACAATCAGCCCCAGCATTTT
CATSPGDRGNNQPQHF
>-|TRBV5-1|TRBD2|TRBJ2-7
TGCGCCAGCAGCTTGGATCCTAGCGGGAGGGCCGAGCAGTACTTC
CASSLDPSGRAEQYF
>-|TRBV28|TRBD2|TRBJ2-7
TGTGCCATCAGGGGAGCGGGAGAGGGGATCGAGCAGTACTTC
CAIRGAGEGIEQYF
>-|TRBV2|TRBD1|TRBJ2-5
TGTGCCAGCAGTGAGGACAGGTTTCGCGAGACCCAGTACTTC
CASSEDRFRETQYF
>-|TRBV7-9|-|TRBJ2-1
TGTGCCAGCAGCTCCAGAGACGGAACCAGGCCCTACAATGAGCAGTTCTTC
CASSSRDGTRPYNEQFF
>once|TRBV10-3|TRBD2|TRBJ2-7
TGTGCCACAAGGACTAGCGGTTACGAGCAGTACTTC
CATRTSGYEQYF
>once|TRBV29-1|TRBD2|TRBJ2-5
TGCAGCGTCCAAAAATCGGGGGGAGCTGAGACCCAGTACTTC
CSVQKSGGAETQYF
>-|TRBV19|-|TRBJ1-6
TGTGCCAGTAGTATTGGATTCGGAACAGCCAATTCACCCCTCCACTTT
CASSIGFGTANSPLHF
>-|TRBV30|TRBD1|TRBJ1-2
TGTGCCTGGAGAGGGACAGGGGAGTATGGCTACACCTTC
CAWRGTGEYGYTF
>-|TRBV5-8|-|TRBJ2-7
TGTGCCAGCAGCCCCTACGAGCGGAAAGCCTACGAGCAGTACTTC
CASSPYERKAYEQYF
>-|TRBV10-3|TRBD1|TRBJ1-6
TGTGCCATCAGTACCGGGACAGGGAATTCACCCCTCCACTTT
CAISTGTGNSPLHF
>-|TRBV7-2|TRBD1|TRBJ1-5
TGTGCCAGCAGCCAACAGGGGCATAGCAATCAGCCCCAGCATTTT
CASSQQGHSNQPQHF
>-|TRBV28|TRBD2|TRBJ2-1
TGTGCCAGCACCTCCCCGCTAGCGGGAACCAATGAGCAGTTCTTC
CASTSPLAGTNEQFF